The TCR beta chain under discussion was sequenced for a study of T cells in Graves' hyperthyroidism and ophthalmopathy. Study results and limitations: Peripheral blood also featured most of the thyroid clonotypes expanded above 0.001.

Authors of the study amplified TCR beta CDR3 regions from RNA transcripts. The HTBI primer set was used in a first-round RT-PCR of the TCR CDR3. Via MiXCR, TCRdb re-called the multiplex PCR reads, giving one row per CDR3 protein. The sample consists of a few hundred thousand distinct CDR3 sequences, about 15% of them appearing once. The blood was taken when hyperthyroidism was first diagnosed, before any ophthalmopathy symptoms showed up. The authors obtained PBMCs from 10 ml of fresh peripheral blood. Turning to this clonotype: Antigen unknown.

Trimming pared 6 bases from V and 3 bases from J, leaving 12 bases between. This CDR3 contains 13 residues. CDR1 is MNHNS, CDR2 SASEGT, per germline. The sequence was obtained from a woman aged 30 to 39 with Graves' hyperthyroidism that later progressed to Graves' ophthalmopathy. Sample: blood. This sequence joins TRBV6-1 and TRBJ2-7; D is undetermined. The CDR3, as DNA: TGTGCCAGCAGGGAGACACAAGGCTACGAGCAGTACTTC. Encoded protein: CASRETQGYEQYF.